A selection of T cell receptor beta chains follows, all from one sample in a study of PD-1 blockade in classical Hodgkin lymphoma. Measured with immunoSEQ multiplex PCR; TCRdb has only the in-frame clones, and not every one. The table shows under 35,000 clones, with approximately 85% occurring only once. The specimen was CD4+ T cells from blood, collected before the fourth cycle of nivolumab. Receptors were obtained from a human donor with classical Hodgkin lymphoma. The CDR3 runs from the conserved cysteine through the conserved F or W. A D gene is named only where the DNA matches it firmly. Expanded clones are given a class, and other clones once, few, many or no size at all.

j_call: TRBJ1-5; clone_size: few; d_call: NA; v_call: TRBV5-6; cdr3_length: 14; cdr3_aa: CASSLSGVHQPQHF; cdr3_nt: TGTGCCAGCAGCTTGTCGGGGGTTCATCAGCCCCAGCATTTT
j_call: TRBJ2-5; clone_size: NA; d_call: NA; v_call: TRBV18; cdr3_length: 15; cdr3_aa: CASSPRMLGEETQYF; cdr3_nt: TGTGCCAGCTCACCACGCATGCTGGGGGAAGAGACCCAGTACTTC
j_call: TRBJ2-2; clone_size: NA; d_call: NA; v_call: TRBV19; cdr3_length: 16; cdr3_aa: CASTKTEGTGPGELFF; cdr3_nt: TGTGCCAGTACCAAAACGGAGGGGACCGGCCCCGGGGAGCTGTTTTTT
j_call: TRBJ1-2; clone_size: few; d_call: NA; v_call: TRBV7-9; cdr3_length: 12; cdr3_aa: CASSHEGRGYTF; cdr3_nt: TGTGCCAGCAGTCATGAGGGTCGGGGCTACACCTTC
j_call: TRBJ1-3; clone_size: NA; d_call: NA; v_call: TRBV2; cdr3_length: 14; cdr3_aa: CASRWGTTGNTIYF; cdr3_nt: TGTGCCAGCAGGTGGGGGACAACTGGAAACACCATATATTTT
j_call: TRBJ1-2; clone_size: once; d_call: NA; v_call: TRBV18; cdr3_length: 14; cdr3_aa: CASSPNRGNYGYTF; cdr3_nt: TGTGCCAGCTCACCAAATCGGGGGAACTATGGCTACACCTTC
j_call: TRBJ2-1; clone_size: NA; d_call: TRBD2; v_call: TRBV5-8; cdr3_length: 16; cdr3_aa: CASSLGAGGSLYEQFF; cdr3_nt: TGTGCCAGCAGCTTGGGTGCGGGAGGGTCGTTATATGAGCAGTTCTTC
j_call: TRBJ2-1; clone_size: NA; d_call: NA; v_call: TRBV27; cdr3_length: 14; cdr3_aa: CASGKSLGPAEQFF; cdr3_nt: TGTGCCAGCGGGAAGTCCTTAGGCCCCGCTGAGCAGTTCTTC
j_call: TRBJ2-7; clone_size: NA; d_call: TRBD1; v_call: TRBV7-8; cdr3_length: 15; cdr3_aa: CASSDRGQGVYEQYF; cdr3_nt: TGTGCCAGCAGCGACCGGGGACAGGGGGTCTACGAGCAGTACTTC
j_call: TRBJ2-2; clone_size: NA; d_call: NA; v_call: TRBV2; cdr3_length: 14; cdr3_aa: CASSEQGNTGELFF; cdr3_nt: TGTGCCAGCAGTGAACAGGGGAACACCGGGGAGCTGTTTTTT
j_call: TRBJ2-1; clone_size: NA; d_call: NA; v_call: TRBV5-1; cdr3_length: 16; cdr3_aa: CASSLEGSTSYNEQFF; cdr3_nt: TGCGCCAGCAGCTTGGAGGGTAGCACCTCCTACAATGAGCAGTTCTTC
j_call: TRBJ2-3; clone_size: NA; d_call: NA; v_call: TRBV29-1; cdr3_length: 11; cdr3_aa: CSSRRGWSQYF; cdr3_nt: TGCAGCTCCCGCAGGGGCTGGTCGCAGTATTTT
j_call: TRBJ2-5; clone_size: NA; d_call: TRBD1; v_call: TRBV18; cdr3_length: 15; cdr3_aa: CASSPQTGTEETQYF; cdr3_nt: TGTGCCAGCTCACCCCAGACAGGGACCGAAGAGACCCAGTACTTC
j_call: TRBJ1-5; clone_size: NA; d_call: NA; v_call: TRBV11-3; cdr3_length: 14; cdr3_aa: CASSRVPISQPQHF; cdr3_nt: TGTGCCAGCAGCCGGGTCCCGATCTCCCAGCCCCAGCATTTT
j_call: TRBJ2-2; clone_size: NA; d_call: NA; v_call: TRBV7-2; cdr3_length: 16; cdr3_aa: CASSGNSGLLTGELFF; cdr3_nt: TGTGCCAGCTCGGGAAATAGCGGACTGCTAACCGGGGAGCTGTTTTTT
j_call: TRBJ1-5; clone_size: NA; d_call: NA; v_call: TRBV6-1; cdr3_length: 13; cdr3_aa: CASISGPNQPQHF; cdr3_nt: TGTGCCAGCATTTCAGGGCCTAATCAGCCCCAGCATTTT
j_call: TRBJ2-1; clone_size: NA; d_call: TRBD2; v_call: TRBV15; cdr3_length: 14; cdr3_aa: CATKPAGPYNEQFF; cdr3_nt: TGTGCCACTAAACCAGCGGGGCCTTACAATGAGCAGTTCTTC
j_call: TRBJ2-3; clone_size: NA; d_call: TRBD1; v_call: TRBV9; cdr3_length: 16; cdr3_aa: CASSLRGDRLGDTQYF; cdr3_nt: TGTGCCAGCAGCTTAAGAGGGGACAGGTTAGGTGATACGCAGTATTTT
j_call: TRBJ1-2; clone_size: NA; d_call: NA; v_call: TRBV25-1; cdr3_length: 14; cdr3_aa: CASSEEGWSYGYTF; cdr3_nt: TGTGCCAGCAGTGAAGAGGGTTGGAGCTATGGCTACACCTTC
j_call: TRBJ1-4; clone_size: NA; d_call: TRBD1; v_call: TRBV30; cdr3_length: 12; cdr3_aa: CAWSTSGQNLFF; cdr3_nt: TGTGCCTGGAGTACATCGGGACAGAACCTGTTTTTT
j_call: TRBJ1-5; clone_size: NA; d_call: TRBD1; v_call: TRBV5-8; cdr3_length: 17; cdr3_aa: CASSLVYGQGAHQPQHF; cdr3_nt: TGTGCCAGCAGCTTGGTCTACGGCCAGGGGGCTCATCAGCCCCAGCATTTT
j_call: TRBJ2-3; clone_size: NA; d_call: TRBD2; v_call: TRBV27; cdr3_length: 16; cdr3_aa: CASSLAGGTLGDTQYF; cdr3_nt: TGTGCCAGCAGTTTAGCGGGAGGGACCTTAGGAGATACGCAGTATTTT
j_call: TRBJ1-1; clone_size: NA; d_call: TRBD1; v_call: TRBV6-1; cdr3_length: 16; cdr3_aa: CASSARTGGRLTEAFF; cdr3_nt: TGTGCCAGCAGTGCTCGGACAGGGGGCCGTCTCACTGAAGCTTTCTTT
j_call: TRBJ1-1; clone_size: NA; d_call: TRBD1; v_call: TRBV6-5; cdr3_length: 14; cdr3_aa: CASRYSQGEPEAFF; cdr3_nt: TGTGCCAGCAGATACTCTCAGGGGGAACCTGAAGCTTTCTTT
j_call: TRBJ2-2; clone_size: once; d_call: NA; v_call: TRBV5-1; cdr3_length: 12; cdr3_aa: CASGGDTGELFF; cdr3_nt: TGCGCCAGCGGCGGAGACACCGGGGAGCTGTTTTTT
j_call: TRBJ2-7; clone_size: NA; d_call: NA; v_call: TRBV7-6; cdr3_length: 14; cdr3_aa: CASSLGSGSGEQYF; cdr3_nt: TGTGCCAGCAGCTTGGGATCGGGAAGTGGCGAGCAGTACTTC
j_call: TRBJ2-7; clone_size: NA; d_call: NA; v_call: TRBV13; cdr3_length: 15; cdr3_aa: CASSSLVGTSYEQYF; cdr3_nt: TGTGCCAGCAGCTCTCTCGTGGGGACCTCCTACGAGCAGTACTTC
j_call: TRBJ1-2; clone_size: NA; d_call: NA; v_call: TRBV18; cdr3_length: 15; cdr3_aa: CASSPGRGLNYGYTF; cdr3_nt: TGTGCCAGCTCACCAGGCCGGGGCCTTAACTATGGCTACACCTTC
j_call: TRBJ2-3; clone_size: NA; d_call: TRBD2; v_call: TRBV25-1; cdr3_length: 14; cdr3_aa: CASRRAGVRDTQYF; cdr3_nt: TGTGCCAGCAGGCGAGCGGGAGTTCGTGATACGCAGTATTTT
j_call: TRBJ1-2; clone_size: NA; d_call: NA; v_call: TRBV2; cdr3_length: 13; cdr3_aa: CASQRGAQGGYTF; cdr3_nt: TGTGCCAGCCAGAGGGGGGCGCAAGGAGGCTACACCTTC
j_call: TRBJ2-7; clone_size: NA; d_call: NA; v_call: TRBV18; cdr3_length: 13; cdr3_aa: CASSRTETYEQYF; cdr3_nt: TGTGCCAGCTCACGGACAGAGACCTACGAGCAGTACTTC
j_call: TRBJ2-7; clone_size: NA; d_call: TRBD2; v_call: TRBV28; cdr3_length: 14; cdr3_aa: CASSRLAGTWEEYF; cdr3_nt: TGTGCCAGCAGTAGACTAGCGGGAACCTGGGAGGAGTACTTC
j_call: TRBJ2-5; clone_size: NA; d_call: NA; v_call: TRBV5-1; cdr3_length: 12; cdr3_aa: CASSPSPETQYF; cdr3_nt: TGCGCCAGCAGCCCGAGTCCGGAGACCCAGTACTTC
j_call: TRBJ2-7; clone_size: once; d_call: NA; v_call: TRBV28; cdr3_length: 16; cdr3_aa: CASSLVGRGLTYEQYF; cdr3_nt: TGTGCCAGCAGTTTAGTGGGCAGGGGTCTTACCTACGAGCAGTACTTC
j_call: TRBJ2-4; clone_size: NA; d_call: TRBD2; v_call: TRBV6-1; cdr3_length: 12; cdr3_aa: CASLKGGNIQYF; cdr3_nt: TGTGCCAGCCTGAAGGGAGGGAACATTCAGTACTTC
j_call: TRBJ2-3; clone_size: NA; d_call: TRBD2; v_call: TRBV7-9; cdr3_length: 15; cdr3_aa: CASSGRGGRTDTQYF; cdr3_nt: TGTGCCAGCAGCGGGCGGGGGGGACGCACAGATACGCAGTATTTT
j_call: TRBJ2-7; clone_size: NA; d_call: NA; v_call: TRBV5-1; cdr3_length: 15; cdr3_aa: CASTPGTLNSYEQYF; cdr3_nt: TGCGCCAGCACTCCCGGGACACTAAACTCCTACGAGCAGTACTTC
j_call: TRBJ1-5; clone_size: NA; d_call: NA; v_call: TRBV2; cdr3_length: 14; cdr3_aa: CASGAVLSNQPQHF; cdr3_nt: TGTGCCAGCGGGGCGGTATTAAGCAATCAGCCCCAGCATTTT
j_call: TRBJ2-5; clone_size: NA; d_call: TRBD2; v_call: TRBV5-1; cdr3_length: 15; cdr3_aa: CASSPWTSGRETQYF; cdr3_nt: TGCGCCAGCAGCCCCTGGACTAGCGGGAGGGAGACCCAGTACTTC
j_call: TRBJ1-2; clone_size: NA; d_call: TRBD1; v_call: TRBV6-1; cdr3_length: 14; cdr3_aa: CASTNGTGPYGYTF; cdr3_nt: TGTGCCAGCACTAATGGGACAGGGCCCTATGGCTACACCTTC
j_call: TRBJ1-1; clone_size: NA; d_call: NA; v_call: TRBV7-2; cdr3_length: 13; cdr3_aa: CASRQGLNTEAFF; cdr3_nt: TGTGCCAGCAGACAGGGACTGAACACTGAAGCTTTCTTT
j_call: TRBJ1-2; clone_size: once; d_call: NA; v_call: TRBV5-8; cdr3_length: 16; cdr3_aa: CASSTNREGGEYGYTF; cdr3_nt: TGTGCCAGCAGCACTAACAGGGAGGGGGGCGAATATGGCTACACCTTC
j_call: TRBJ1-5; clone_size: NA; d_call: NA; v_call: TRBV19; cdr3_length: 19; cdr3_aa: CASSIMGQAGGSSNQPQHF; cdr3_nt: TGTGCCAGTAGTATCATGGGGCAGGCCGGGGGTAGTAGCAATCAGCCCCAGCATTTT
j_call: TRBJ2-7; clone_size: NA; d_call: NA; v_call: TRBV2; cdr3_length: 13; cdr3_aa: CASSLHKGDEQYF; cdr3_nt: TGTGCCAGCAGCTTACACAAAGGGGACGAGCAGTACTTC
j_call: TRBJ2-7; clone_size: NA; d_call: NA; v_call: TRBV5-1; cdr3_length: 15; cdr3_aa: CASSWGHQSSYEQYF; cdr3_nt: TGCGCCAGCAGCTGGGGACATCAGAGCTCCTACGAGCAGTACTTC
j_call: TRBJ1-2; clone_size: NA; d_call: TRBD1; v_call: TRBV6-1; cdr3_length: 13; cdr3_aa: CASTRVGGGGYTF; cdr3_nt: TGTGCCAGCACCCGGGTGGGAGGGGGCGGCTACACCTTC
j_call: TRBJ1-2; clone_size: once; d_call: TRBD1; v_call: TRBV30; cdr3_length: 15; cdr3_aa: CACWGDRGFIYGYTF; cdr3_nt: TGTGCCTGTTGGGGGGACAGGGGGTTCATCTATGGCTACACCTTC
j_call: TRBJ2-7; clone_size: NA; d_call: NA; v_call: TRBV7-9; cdr3_length: 12; cdr3_aa: CASSFGQYEQYF; cdr3_nt: TGTGCCAGCAGCTTCGGACAGTACGAGCAGTACTTC
j_call: TRBJ2-4; clone_size: NA; d_call: NA; v_call: TRBV30; cdr3_length: 14; cdr3_aa: CAFNTALAKNIQYF; cdr3_nt: TGTGCCTTTAACACTGCATTAGCCAAAAACATTCAGTACTTC
j_call: TRBJ1-5; clone_size: NA; d_call: TRBD1; v_call: TRBV30; cdr3_length: 13; cdr3_aa: CAWGTGSNQPQHF; cdr3_nt: TGTGCCTGGGGGACAGGGAGCAATCAGCCCCAGCATTTT
j_call: TRBJ2-3; clone_size: NA; d_call: NA; v_call: TRBV9; cdr3_length: 15; cdr3_aa: CASSVGGRGTDTQYF; cdr3_nt: TGTGCCAGCAGCGTAGGTGGGAGAGGCACAGATACGCAGTATTTT